This note documents a single T cell receptor beta chain sequence. Its antigen remains unknown. This sample was included in a study of OX40 agonist ivuxolimab in advanced cancers. Study-wide points: Averaged across samples, CD8+ T cells carried more expanded clones than CD4+ did. At 0.1 to 3.0 mg/kg, clonal expansion of CD4+ and CD8+ blood T cells had occurred by week 6.

Here immunoSEQ multiplex PCR was the method, and the copy in TCRdb shows in-frame clones only, minus some. The sample has 99,000 or so clones; about 96% are singletons. V was clipped by 10 bases and J by 6 bases, with 21 bases between them. Germline CDR1 and CDR2: MDHEN and SYDVKM. This CDR3 is built from 15 residues. The V call is TRBV28, the J call TRBJ1-4, with a tentative D call TRBD1 (6 bases). This specimen was CD4+ or CD8+ T cells sorted from blood, taken in a trial of the OX40 agonist ivuxolimab. The sequence came from an adult with an advanced solid tumor such as melanoma, head and neck, liver or kidney cancer. The CDR3 loop reads CATDSLGGSHEKLFF. In DNA form, the CDR3 reads TGTGCCACCGATTCGTTGGGGGGCTCCCATGAAAAACTGTTTTTT.